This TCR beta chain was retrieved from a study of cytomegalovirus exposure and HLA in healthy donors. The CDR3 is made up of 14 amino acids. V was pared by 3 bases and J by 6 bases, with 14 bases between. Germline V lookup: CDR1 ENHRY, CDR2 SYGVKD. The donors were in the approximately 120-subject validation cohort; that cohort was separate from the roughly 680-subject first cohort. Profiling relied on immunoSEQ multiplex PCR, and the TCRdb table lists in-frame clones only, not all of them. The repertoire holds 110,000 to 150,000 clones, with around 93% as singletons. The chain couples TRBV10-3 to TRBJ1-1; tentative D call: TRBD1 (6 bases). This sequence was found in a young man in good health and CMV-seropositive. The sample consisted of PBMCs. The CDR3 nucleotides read TGTGCCATCAGTGACCCGGGACAAGGGTCTGAAGCTTTCTTT. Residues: CAISDPGQGSEAFF.